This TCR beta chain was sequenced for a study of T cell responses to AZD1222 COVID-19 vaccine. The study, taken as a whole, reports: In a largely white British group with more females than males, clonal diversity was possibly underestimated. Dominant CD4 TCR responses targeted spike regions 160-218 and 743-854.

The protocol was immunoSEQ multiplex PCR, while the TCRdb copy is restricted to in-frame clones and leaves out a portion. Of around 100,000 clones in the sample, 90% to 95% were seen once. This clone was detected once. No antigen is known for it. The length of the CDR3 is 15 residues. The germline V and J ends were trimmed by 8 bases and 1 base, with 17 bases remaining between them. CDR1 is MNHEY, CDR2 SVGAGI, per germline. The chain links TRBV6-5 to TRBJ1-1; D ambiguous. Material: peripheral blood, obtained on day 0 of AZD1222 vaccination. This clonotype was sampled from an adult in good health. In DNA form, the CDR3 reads TGTGCCAGCCTCTTTTTAGTGGACGGGAACACTGAAGCTTTCTTT. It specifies CASLFLVDGNTEAFF.